The clone carrying this T cell receptor beta chain showed up many times. This sample is part of a study of patients and donors after allogeneic stem cell transplantation. V was pared by 0 bases and J by 3 bases, with 7 bases between. This CDR3 comprises 13 residues. Germline V gives CDR1 DFQATT, CDR2 SNEGSKA (reference sequence). In TCRdb, the RT-PCR reads were re-called with MiXCR into one record per CDR3 protein. This sample yields 70,000 to 95,000 distinct CDR3 sequences, of which roughly 5.2% are seen a single time; 2.6% belongs to the top ten. Source material: blood, either unsorted or a sorted T cell fraction (not recorded which). The TCR comes from a human donor who was either an allogeneic HSCT recipient or a stem cell or donor lymphocyte infusion donor (not recorded which). It is not recorded whose cells these are; they may come from a transplant donor. This rearrangement joins TRBV20-1 to TRBJ2-3, with no clear D. Written as DNA, the CDR3 is TGCAGTGCTAGAGATGTGCCGACAGATACGCAGTATTTT. Translating it yields CSARDVPTDTQYF.